The rows below give T cell receptor beta chains drawn from one sample of a study of T cells after posttransplantation cyclophosphamide. Data came from immunoSEQ multiplex PCR; TCRdb stores just in-frame clones and leaves some out. The profile shows approximately 17,000 clones, about three quarters of them singletons. The sequences come from CD8+ T cells sorted from PBMCs, collected approximately 2,000 days after a stem cell transplant with posttransplant cyclophosphamide. These receptors were taken from a female patient between 40 and 50 years old who received an allogeneic stem cell transplant from a related donor, was CMV-positive, and had no GVHD. Some T cells may have originated in the graft donor. CDR3s include the opening cysteine and the closing phenylalanine or tryptophan. The order of the fields is V gene, D gene, J gene, clone size, CDR3 DNA, CDR3 protein. D genes are given only for firm matches. Clone size is shown for a subset of rows, as once, few, many or a class of expanded clone.

v_call: TRBV13; d_call: .; j_call: TRBJ1-6; clone_size: .; cdr3_nt: TGTGCCAGCAGCATCGCTGCAGTAGGAGATTCACCCCTCCACTTT; cdr3_aa: CASSIAAVGDSPLHF
v_call: TRBV4-2; d_call: .; j_call: TRBJ1-5; clone_size: .; cdr3_nt: TGTGCCAGCAGCCAAGATCTCGGTCAGCCCCAGCATTTT; cdr3_aa: CASSQDLGQPQHF
v_call: TRBV2; d_call: .; j_call: TRBJ1-6; clone_size: .; cdr3_nt: TGTGCCAGCAGTGCATGGGGGCTGCGGAATTCACCCCTCCACTTT; cdr3_aa: CASSAWGLRNSPLHF
v_call: TRBV29-1; d_call: TRBD1; j_call: TRBJ1-1; clone_size: .; cdr3_nt: TGCAGCGTTGTTCTTCCAACAGGGGAAAACACTGAAGCTTTCTTT; cdr3_aa: CSVVLPTGENTEAFF
v_call: TRBV27; d_call: TRBD2; j_call: TRBJ2-7; clone_size: .; cdr3_nt: TGTGCCAGCAGTTTATTAGGCGGGGGGTCAACCTACGAGCAGTACTTC; cdr3_aa: CASSLLGGGSTYEQYF
v_call: TRBV27; d_call: .; j_call: TRBJ1-1; clone_size: .; cdr3_nt: TGTGCCAGCAACACCGGACAGCAGAACACTGAAGCTTTCTTT; cdr3_aa: CASNTGQQNTEAFF
v_call: TRBV28; d_call: .; j_call: TRBJ2-2; clone_size: .; cdr3_nt: TGTGCCAGCAGTTTCGAGGGGGACACCGGGGAGCTGTTTTTT; cdr3_aa: CASSFEGDTGELFF
v_call: TRBV28; d_call: TRBD1; j_call: TRBJ1-5; clone_size: .; cdr3_nt: TGTGCCAGCAGTTTACGGACAGGGACAGATCAGCCCCAGCATTTT; cdr3_aa: CASSLRTGTDQPQHF
v_call: TRBV27; d_call: .; j_call: TRBJ2-1; clone_size: .; cdr3_nt: TGTGCCAGCAGTCTTTCCTCCCCCAATGAGCAGTTCTTC; cdr3_aa: CASSLSSPNEQFF
v_call: TRBV5-1; d_call: TRBD2; j_call: TRBJ2-2; clone_size: medium-sized; cdr3_nt: TGCGCCAGCAGCTTGCGGCTAGCGGGGGTCGCCGGGGAGCTGTTTTTT; cdr3_aa: CASSLRLAGVAGELFF
v_call: TRBV29-1; d_call: .; j_call: TRBJ2-7; clone_size: few; cdr3_nt: TGCAGCGTTGAATCCAGGGGCAACGAGCAGTACTTC; cdr3_aa: CSVESRGNEQYF
v_call: TRBV28; d_call: TRBD1; j_call: TRBJ2-1; clone_size: .; cdr3_nt: TGTGCCAGCAGTAAGTTTGCGACAGGGCCCAATGAGCAGTTCTTC; cdr3_aa: CASSKFATGPNEQFF
v_call: TRBV2; d_call: .; j_call: TRBJ2-5; clone_size: .; cdr3_nt: TGTGCCAGCAGTGAAGCCCTGGGCCAGGGTAACCAAGAGACCCAGTACTTC; cdr3_aa: CASSEALGQGNQETQYF
v_call: TRBV10-3; d_call: TRBD2; j_call: TRBJ2-1; clone_size: .; cdr3_nt: TGTGCCATCAGGGGGGGGGAGCCCAATGAGCAGTTCTTC; cdr3_aa: CAIRGGEPNEQFF
v_call: TRBV4-3; d_call: .; j_call: TRBJ1-2; clone_size: .; cdr3_nt: TGCGCCAGCAGCCAACTGGGTACAGGCTCACTTGTTTATTATGGCTACACCTTC; cdr3_aa: CASSQLGTGSLVYYGYTF
v_call: TRBV6-1; d_call: TRBD1; j_call: TRBJ2-7; clone_size: .; cdr3_nt: TGTGCCAGCAGTGACCCCCGGACAGGGGGCTGCGAGCAGTACTTC; cdr3_aa: CASSDPRTGGCEQYF
v_call: TRBV7-9; d_call: .; j_call: TRBJ1-6; clone_size: .; cdr3_nt: TGTGCCAGCAGCTTGGGGAACAGGGACCTCCACTTT; cdr3_aa: CASSLGNRDLHF
v_call: TRBV5-1; d_call: .; j_call: TRBJ2-7; clone_size: .; cdr3_nt: TGCGCCAGCAGCTTTGCCACCGGGGGTTACGAGCAGTACTTC; cdr3_aa: CASSFATGGYEQYF
v_call: TRBV15; d_call: .; j_call: TRBJ1-4; clone_size: once; cdr3_nt: TGTGCCACCAGCAAATCCGAGGGGGGGTTTGAAAAACTGTTTTTT; cdr3_aa: CATSKSEGGFEKLFF
v_call: TRBV27; d_call: TRBD2; j_call: TRBJ2-1; clone_size: .; cdr3_nt: TGTGCCAGCAGGGTCGGGGGGAAATACAATGAGCAGTTCTTC; cdr3_aa: CASRVGGKYNEQFF
v_call: TRBV6-5; d_call: TRBD1; j_call: TRBJ1-2; clone_size: few; cdr3_nt: TGTGCCAGCAGTTACTCGTGGGGACAGGGGAACTATGGCTACACCTTC; cdr3_aa: CASSYSWGQGNYGYTF
v_call: TRBV28; d_call: .; j_call: TRBJ1-4; clone_size: .; cdr3_nt: TGTGCCAGCCTCAGTCTGGAGACAGCAAGGAATGAAAAACTGTTTTTT; cdr3_aa: CASLSLETARNEKLFF
v_call: TRBV2; d_call: TRBD1; j_call: TRBJ1-2; clone_size: few; cdr3_nt: TGTGCCAGCCAGGGACAGTCGTATGGCTACACCTTC; cdr3_aa: CASQGQSYGYTF
v_call: TRBV2; d_call: .; j_call: TRBJ1-2; clone_size: few; cdr3_nt: TGTGCCAGCAGTGAAACGATTGTCAGGGACTATGGCTACACCTTC; cdr3_aa: CASSETIVRDYGYTF
v_call: TRBV7-2; d_call: .; j_call: TRBJ1-1; clone_size: .; cdr3_nt: TGTGCCAGCAGCTTAGGTCAGTATAACACTGAAGCTTTCTTT; cdr3_aa: CASSLGQYNTEAFF
v_call: TRBV4-2; d_call: TRBD1; j_call: TRBJ1-6; clone_size: few; cdr3_nt: TGTGCCAGCAGCCAAGATTTATGGGACAGCGTGGCTTCACCCCTCCACTTT; cdr3_aa: CASSQDLWDSVASPLHF
v_call: TRBV4-3; d_call: TRBD2; j_call: TRBJ2-7; clone_size: .; cdr3_nt: TGCGCCAGCAGCCAAGATGTTGCGGGGGGGCAAAGCGAGCAGTACTTC; cdr3_aa: CASSQDVAGGQSEQYF
v_call: TRBV4-3; d_call: TRBD2; j_call: TRBJ2-3; clone_size: .; cdr3_nt: TGCGCCAGCAGCCAAGACGGAGCGGGGGGGACAGATACGCAGTATTTT; cdr3_aa: CASSQDGAGGTDTQYF
v_call: TRBV19; d_call: .; j_call: TRBJ1-5; clone_size: .; cdr3_nt: TGTGCCAGTAGTATACGGGACACAAATCAGCCCCAGCATTTT; cdr3_aa: CASSIRDTNQPQHF
v_call: TRBV9; d_call: TRBD1; j_call: TRBJ1-1; clone_size: .; cdr3_nt: TGTGCCAGCAGCGTACGACAGGGAGGAACTGAAGCTTTCTTT; cdr3_aa: CASSVRQGGTEAFF
v_call: TRBV18; d_call: .; j_call: TRBJ1-4; clone_size: .; cdr3_nt: TGTGCCAGCTCACCGCGCGGGTCCCCGGGTGGAGACACTAATGAAAAACTGTTTTTT; cdr3_aa: CASSPRGSPGGDTNEKLFF